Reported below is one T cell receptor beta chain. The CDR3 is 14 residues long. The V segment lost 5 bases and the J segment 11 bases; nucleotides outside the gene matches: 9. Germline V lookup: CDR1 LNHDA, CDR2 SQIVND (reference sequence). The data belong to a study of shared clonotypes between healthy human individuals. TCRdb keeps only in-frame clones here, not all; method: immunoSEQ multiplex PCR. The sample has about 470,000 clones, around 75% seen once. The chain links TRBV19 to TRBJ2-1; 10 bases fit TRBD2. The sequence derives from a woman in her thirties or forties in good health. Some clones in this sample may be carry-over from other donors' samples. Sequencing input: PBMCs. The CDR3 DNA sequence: TGTGCCAGTAGTCCCGGGGCTAGCGGGAGAAAGCAGTTCTTC. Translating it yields CASSPGASGRKQFF. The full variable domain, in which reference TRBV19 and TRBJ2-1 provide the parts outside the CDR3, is DGGITQSPKYLFRKEGQNVTLSCEQNLNHDAMYWYRQDPGQGLRLIYYSQIVNDFQKGDIAEGYSVSREKKESFPLTVTSAQKNPTAFYLCASSPGASGRKQFFGPGTRLTVL.